This T cell receptor (beta chain) was recovered during a study of early T cells in non-severe SARS-CoV-2 infection. Study-level information: Bulk RNA from unsorted whole blood was sequenced; chains were unpaired.

With regard to this clonotype: Its target is not known.

Losses at the gene ends were 5 bases for V and 1 base for J; bases not matched to a gene: 7. The CDR3 covers 17 residues. TCRdb recomputed calls from the 5' RACE reads with MiXCR, one row per CDR3 protein. The top ten hold 2.9% of the sample, which has fewer than 85,000 distinct CDR3 sequences, around 17% seen once. Findings and limits, study-wide: Comparison of clonotypes with VDJdb favored anti-spike CD8 responses while missing private and CD4 specificities.

This rearrangement joins TRBV12-3 or TRBV12-4 to TRBJ2-2; 10 nucleotides line up with TRBD1. Input material: whole blood. This TCR came from an adult who was a healthcare worker with PCR-confirmed SARS-CoV-2 infection or an uninfected control (not recorded which). CDR3 sequence: CASSLRGTGVNTGELFF. In nucleotides, the CDR3 is TGTGCCAGCAGTCTCCGTGGGACAGGGGTGAACACCGGGGAGCTGTTTTTT.